Below are 5 T cell receptor beta chains sequenced from a single sample in a study of blood T cell repertoires in COVID-19. Measured with immunoSEQ multiplex PCR; TCRdb has only the in-frame clones, and not every one. The sample lists 200,000 to 300,000 clones, about 85% occurring once. Sequencing was done on a sample of peripheral blood. These receptors were obtained from a man aged 30 to 39 who had recovered from COVID-19.

The V and J genes are TRBV4-2 and TRBJ2-3; D unclear. V was trimmed by 0 bases and J by 0 bases, leaving 16 bases between them. The V gene's germline CDR1 is LGHNA and CDR2 YNFKEQ. This CDR3 is built from 18 residues. CDR3 amino acids: CASSQDPAGMTSTDTQYF. The CDR3 nucleotides read TGTGCCAGCAGCCAAGATCCGGCTGGCATGACTAGCACAGATACGCAGTATTTT.

The chain uses TRBV5-4 and TRBJ2-3; TRBD2 might be the D (5 bases). The CDR3 is 14 residues long. Trimming shortened V by 0 bases and J by 3 bases, and 8 bases separated the two germline ends. Germline V gives CDR1 SGHNT, CDR2 YYREEE (reference sequence). CDR3 nucleotides: TGTGCCAGCAGCTTGGCCACTAGGACAGATACGCAGTATTTT. Translating it yields CASSLATRTDTQYF.

The chain carries TRBV10-3 and TRBJ2-7; 12 bases map to TRBD2. J gave up 3 bases and V 4 bases, and 7 bases lay outside the gene matches. Looked up from germline, CDR1 is ENHRY and CDR2 is SYGVKD. This CDR3 region has 16 residues. In nucleotides, the CDR3 is TGTGCCATCAGTGCCGGGGGACTAGCGGGCTTCTACGAGCAGTACGTC. Residues: CAISAGGLAGFYEQYV.

V usage is TRBV27 and J usage is TRBJ1-1, with D unresolved. The germline V and J ends were trimmed by 0 bases and 4 bases, with 6 bases remaining between them. Germline V gene lookup returns CDR1 MNHEY and CDR2 SMNVEV (reference sequence). The CDR3 contains 13 residues. In nucleotides, the CDR3 is TGTGCCAGCAGTTTATCGGAGCTCACTGAAGCTTTCTTT. This sequence encodes CASSLSELTEAFF.

This chain joins TRBV10-3 and TRBJ2-4, with TRBD1 matching over 7 bases. The CDR3 is made up of 13 amino acids. Trimming removed 4 bases from V and 4 bases from J; junction bases left unmatched: 1. The germline V gene encodes CDR1 ENHRY and CDR2 SYGVKD. The CDR3 loop is CAISGGQKNIQYF. The CDR3 region has the DNA TGTGCCATCAGTGGGGGACAGAAAAACATTCAGTACTTC.